A selection of T cell receptor beta chains follows, all from one sample in a study of post-analysis software for immune sequencing data. TCRdb processed the PCR reads anew with MiXCR; each CDR3 protein has one entry. The table records just over 250,000 distinct CDR3 sequences, 36% of them present only once. The specimen was blood. All receptors derive from a girl aged 5-17 years with multiple sclerosis. Each CDR3 is given with its conserved first and last residue. Each record gives: J gene, D gene, V gene, clone size, CDR3 DNA, CDR3 protein. D genes are given only for firm matches. Clone sizes are given selectively: once, few, many, or a class where the clone is expanded.

J: TRBJ2-7; D: TRBD2; V: TRBV12-3/TRBV12-4; size: NA; DNA: TGTGCCAGCAGTTTGAAGGCGGGAGGGCATGCCGAGCAGTACTTC; CDR3: CASSLKAGGHAEQYF
J: TRBJ1-2; D: NA; V: TRBV29-1; size: many; DNA: TGCAGCTCCGGGGCCCACGAAGGCTACACCTTC; CDR3: CSSGAHEGYTF
J: TRBJ1-2; D: NA; V: TRBV11-3; size: many; DNA: TGTGCCAGCAGCTCAAGGACAGAGGATGGCTACACCTTC; CDR3: CASSSRTEDGYTF
J: TRBJ2-1; D: TRBD2; V: TRBV5-1; size: NA; DNA: TGCGCCAGCAGCTCGGGAGGGGGGTCACGCAATGAGCAGTTCTTC; CDR3: CASSSGGGSRNEQFF
J: TRBJ2-7; D: NA; V: TRBV10-1; size: NA; DNA: TGCGCCAGCAGTGGGGGGTACGGTCGCGAGCAGTACTTC; CDR3: CASSGGYGREQYF
J: TRBJ1-1; D: TRBD1; V: TRBV5-1; size: NA; DNA: TGCGTCAGCAGCGCCCGGGACAGGGTGGACACTGAAGCTTTCTTT; CDR3: CVSSARDRVDTEAFF
J: TRBJ1-1; D: NA; V: TRBV9; size: few; DNA: TGTGCCAGCAGCGCAATACGAATAGGCACTGAAGCTTTCTTT; CDR3: CASSAIRIGTEAFF
J: TRBJ2-3; D: TRBD2; V: TRBV12-3/TRBV12-4; size: many; DNA: TGTGCCAGCAACCGACTAGCGGGTAACACAGATACGCAGTATTTT; CDR3: CASNRLAGNTDTQYF
J: TRBJ2-3; D: NA; V: TRBV5-1; size: many; DNA: TGCGCCAGCAGCGTAAGCGGGCCTAGCACAGATACGCAGTATTTT; CDR3: CASSVSGPSTDTQYF
J: TRBJ1-2; D: NA; V: TRBV5-6; size: many; DNA: TGTGCCAGCAGTCCCTTTGGGAGTCCGGGACGTGGCTACACCTTC; CDR3: CASSPFGSPGRGYTF
J: TRBJ2-7; D: TRBD2; V: TRBV7-2; size: once; DNA: TGTGCCAGCAGCTTAGTAGCGGGAGGGCCTCCGGGCTACGAGCAGTACTTC; CDR3: CASSLVAGGPPGYEQYF
J: TRBJ2-7; D: NA; V: TRBV12-3/TRBV12-4; size: many; DNA: TGTGCCAGCAGCCCAGGACCGGGACTCTCATACGAGCAGTACTTC; CDR3: CASSPGPGLSYEQYF
J: TRBJ1-6; D: NA; V: TRBV20-1; size: many; DNA: TGCAGTGCTAGGGTCAGGGGAAGGTCCTATAATTCACCCCTCCACTTT; CDR3: CSARVRGRSYNSPLHF
J: TRBJ2-1; D: NA; V: TRBV5-5; size: many; DNA: TGTGCCAGCAGATCTTCCGGAAATGAGCAGTTCTTC; CDR3: CASRSSGNEQFF
J: TRBJ1-5; D: NA; V: TRBV6-1; size: NA; DNA: TGTGCCAGCAGTGAAGCGCTTGCAGAAAGGGTTAGCAATCAGCCCCAGCATTTT; CDR3: CASSEALAERVSNQPQHF
J: TRBJ2-1; D: TRBD2; V: TRBV20-1; size: NA; DNA: TGCAGTGCTAGGAGCGGGATGAGCTCCTACAATGAGCAGTTCTTC; CDR3: CSARSGMSSYNEQFF
J: TRBJ2-3; D: NA; V: TRBV9; size: once; DNA: TGTGCCGGCAGCGTAGGGGCGACGGGCGCAGATACGCAGTATTTT; CDR3: CAGSVGATGADTQYF
J: TRBJ2-1; D: NA; V: TRBV20-1; size: NA; DNA: TGCAGTGCTAGCCCGCGCACATTCCTTTACAATGAGCAGTTCTTC; CDR3: CSASPRTFLYNEQFF
J: TRBJ2-5; D: TRBD2; V: TRBV4-1; size: NA; DNA: TGCGCCAGCAGCCAGTCCCTAACGGGAGGGCGTGAGACCCAGTACTTC; CDR3: CASSQSLTGGRETQYF
J: TRBJ1-1; D: TRBD1; V: TRBV9; size: many; DNA: TGTGCCAGCAGCCCGAGGGGGCGAGGGAACACTGAAGCTTTCTTT; CDR3: CASSPRGRGNTEAFF
J: TRBJ1-5; D: TRBD1; V: TRBV3-1; size: few; DNA: TGTGCCAGCAGCCACAACCGAGGACAGGACGGGACTCAGCCCCAGCATTTT; CDR3: CASSHNRGQDGTQPQHF
J: TRBJ2-3; D: TRBD1; V: TRBV10-3; size: NA; DNA: TGTGTCATCAGTGCTGGACAGGGGGCCGCAGATACGCAGTATTTT; CDR3: CVISAGQGAADTQYF
J: TRBJ2-1; D: TRBD2; V: TRBV12-3/TRBV12-4; size: many; DNA: TGTGCCAGCAGGGAGACTAGCGGGAGGGACAATGAGCAGTTCTTC; CDR3: CASRETSGRDNEQFF
J: TRBJ2-3; D: TRBD2; V: TRBV5-1; size: many; DNA: TGCGCCAGCAGCTTGCGGTCTAGCGGGACAGATACGCAGTATTTT; CDR3: CASSLRSSGTDTQYF
J: TRBJ2-3; D: NA; V: TRBV11-2; size: NA; DNA: TGTGCCAGCAGCTTAGTAGGGGACGGCACAGATACGCAGTATTTT; CDR3: CASSLVGDGTDTQYF
J: TRBJ1-2; D: NA; V: TRBV5-1; size: many; DNA: TGCGCCAGCAGCTTGCTTCCAGGGCGCTATGGCTACACCTTC; CDR3: CASSLLPGRYGYTF
J: TRBJ2-7; D: NA; V: TRBV21-1; size: many; DNA: TGTGCCAGCAGCAAAGGCCAGGATTACGAGCAGTACTTC; CDR3: CASSKGQDYEQYF
J: TRBJ2-1; D: NA; V: TRBV7-9; size: many; DNA: TGTGCCAGCAGCTTAGTACTAGCCGGCGATGAGCAGTTCTTC; CDR3: CASSLVLAGDEQFF
J: TRBJ2-5; D: NA; V: TRBV5-1; size: few; DNA: TGCGCCAGCAGCTCGGAATCGGCAGAGACCCAGTACTTC; CDR3: CASSSESAETQYF
J: TRBJ2-1; D: NA; V: TRBV7-2; size: many; DNA: TGTGCCAGCAGCTTAGGTGCGTCGACTTACAATGAGCAGTTCTTC; CDR3: CASSLGASTYNEQFF
J: TRBJ2-7; D: TRBD1; V: TRBV4-1; size: NA; DNA: TGCGCCAGCAGCCAGACCCGGGACAGTCCCTACGAGCAGTACTTC; CDR3: CASSQTRDSPYEQYF
J: TRBJ1-5; D: NA; V: TRBV12-3/TRBV12-4; size: NA; DNA: TGTGCCTGCAGCGACAGTCTCAATCAGCCCCAGCATTTT; CDR3: CACSDSLNQPQHF
J: TRBJ2-7; D: NA; V: TRBV20-1; size: NA; DNA: TGCAGTGCTACAGGCGGGATCTCCTACGAGCAGTACTTC; CDR3: CSATGGISYEQYF